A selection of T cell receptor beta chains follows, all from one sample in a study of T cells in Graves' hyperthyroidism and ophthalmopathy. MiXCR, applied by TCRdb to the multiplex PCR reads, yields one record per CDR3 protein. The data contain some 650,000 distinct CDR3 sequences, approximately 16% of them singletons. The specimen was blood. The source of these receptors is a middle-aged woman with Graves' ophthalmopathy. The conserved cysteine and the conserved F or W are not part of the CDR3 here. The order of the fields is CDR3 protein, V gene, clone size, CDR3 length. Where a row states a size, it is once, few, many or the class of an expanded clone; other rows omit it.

cdr3_aa: ASRVAGGNSYEQY
v_call: TRBV28
clone_size: -
cdr3_length: 13

cdr3_aa: ASSFPGGQPQH
v_call: TRBV28
clone_size: many
cdr3_length: 11

cdr3_aa: ASSLDGGPDEQF
v_call: TRBV11-2
clone_size: many
cdr3_length: 12

cdr3_aa: ASSYSDRVGSPLH
v_call: TRBV6-5
clone_size: -
cdr3_length: 13

cdr3_aa: ASSYGTQTQETQY
v_call: TRBV6-5
clone_size: few
cdr3_length: 13

cdr3_aa: ASSFTGGANTGELF
v_call: TRBV5-1
clone_size: many
cdr3_length: 14

cdr3_aa: ASSTPGLAGGPGEF
v_call: TRBV19
clone_size: -
cdr3_length: 14

cdr3_aa: ASRATAFYGYT
v_call: TRBV2
clone_size: -
cdr3_length: 11

cdr3_aa: ASSYSEAGWYQETQY
v_call: TRBV6-2/TRBV6-3
clone_size: many
cdr3_length: 15

cdr3_aa: AISGGGGQPQH
v_call: TRBV10-3
clone_size: -
cdr3_length: 11

cdr3_aa: SARRITTEAF
v_call: TRBV20-1
clone_size: many
cdr3_length: 10

cdr3_aa: ASSGGQGRTGELF
v_call: TRBV5-1
clone_size: many
cdr3_length: 13

cdr3_aa: ASNSSRVNQPQH
v_call: TRBV19
clone_size: -
cdr3_length: 12

cdr3_aa: ASSLLGGGLYNEQF
v_call: TRBV7-2
clone_size: few
cdr3_length: 14

cdr3_aa: ASSRGVMGEKLF
v_call: TRBV14
clone_size: -
cdr3_length: 12

cdr3_aa: SAASGATGTSADTQY
v_call: TRBV20-1
clone_size: many
cdr3_length: 15

cdr3_aa: SARDFGGTTNEKLF
v_call: TRBV20-1
clone_size: few
cdr3_length: 14

cdr3_aa: ASSQFRGQGRDTQY
v_call: TRBV10-1
clone_size: few
cdr3_length: 14